Listed below are T cell receptor beta chains from one sample, sequenced in a study of T cells after posttransplantation cyclophosphamide. The data were produced by immunoSEQ multiplex PCR, yet TCRdb's version contains in-frame clones alone and is incomplete. Listed for the sample are tens of thousands of clones, none seen a single time. Sequencing was done on a sample of PBMCs. The receptors originated from a man between 45 and 60 years old in good health, CMV-negative, and a related stem cell transplant donor. CDR3s include the opening cysteine and the closing phenylalanine or tryptophan. The D gene is left open where the match is weak. Rows give clone size only sometimes, using once, few, many, or a class for an expanded clone.

J: TRBJ2-7; size: many; V: TRBV10-3; D: TRBD2; DNA: TGTGCCATCAGTTCAATGACTAGCGGTAATCTCGAGCAGTACTTC; CDR3: CAISSMTSGNLEQYF
J: TRBJ2-2; size: few; V: TRBV7-3; D: TRBD2; DNA: TGTGCCAGCAGCTCCAAGACTAGCGGGATTGGGGAGCTGTTTTTT; CDR3: CASSSKTSGIGELFF
J: TRBJ2-7; size: .; V: TRBV5-5; D: .; DNA: TGTGCCAGCAGCTTGGCCCCCCTCGGGTCGACCTACGAGCAGTACTTC; CDR3: CASSLAPLGSTYEQYF
J: TRBJ1-2; size: many; V: TRBV7-2; D: TRBD1; DNA: TGTGCCAGCAGCCTCGAAGGGGGACAGGTGGGTGCCTATGGCTACACCTTC; CDR3: CASSLEGGQVGAYGYTF
J: TRBJ2-1; size: many; V: TRBV5-5; D: TRBD1; DNA: TGTGCCAGCAGCAACCGGACAGGGACGAGGAACAATGAGCAGTTCTTC; CDR3: CASSNRTGTRNNEQFF
J: TRBJ2-7; size: many; V: TRBV11-2; D: TRBD2; DNA: TGTGCCAGCAGCTTAGACCATAGCGGGAGGGCCTACGAGCAGTACTTC; CDR3: CASSLDHSGRAYEQYF
J: TRBJ2-1; size: few; V: TRBV5-1; D: TRBD2; DNA: TGCGCCAGCCATTTTCCGTCGATGGGGACTAGCTCCTACAATGAGCAGTTCTTC; CDR3: CASHFPSMGTSSYNEQFF
J: TRBJ2-6; size: many; V: TRBV18; D: .; DNA: TGTGCCAGCTCACCCGGACAGGTTGGACTATTCGGGGCCAACGTCCTGACTTTC; CDR3: CASSPGQVGLFGANVLTF
J: TRBJ1-4; size: many; V: TRBV10-3; D: TRBD1; DNA: TGTGCCATCAGTGATGGGGAGACAGGGAAACTGTTTTTT; CDR3: CAISDGETGKLFF
J: TRBJ1-5; size: many; V: TRBV2; D: .; DNA: TGTGCCAGCAGCGAAAGGAGCATAAGGAGAGAACAGCCCCAGCATTTT; CDR3: CASSERSIRREQPQHF
J: TRBJ2-4; size: many; V: TRBV19; D: TRBD1; DNA: TGTGCCAGTAGTACCCCGGGACAGGGGGTGGACATTCAGTACTTC; CDR3: CASSTPGQGVDIQYF
J: TRBJ2-5; size: many; V: TRBV7-2; D: .; DNA: TGTGCCAGCAGCTTTCAAGAGGGAGAGACCCAGTACTTC; CDR3: CASSFQEGETQYF
J: TRBJ1-1; size: many; V: TRBV4-1; D: .; DNA: TGCGCCAGCAGCCAACCACAGGGCCTCACTGAAGCTTTCTTT; CDR3: CASSQPQGLTEAFF
J: TRBJ2-1; size: many; V: TRBV11-2; D: .; DNA: TGTGCCAGCAGCTCCCATGACAATGAGCAGTTCTTC; CDR3: CASSSHDNEQFF
J: TRBJ2-1; size: .; V: TRBV27; D: TRBD2; DNA: TGTGCCAGCAGCCCGGGAGGGCCGGGGTACAATGAGCAGTTCTTC; CDR3: CASSPGGPGYNEQFF
J: TRBJ2-1; size: many; V: TRBV13; D: .; DNA: TGTGCCAGCAGCCCAACCTTGGCAGAAGAGCAGTTCTTC; CDR3: CASSPTLAEEQFF
J: TRBJ1-5; size: many; V: TRBV2; D: .; DNA: TGTGCCAGCAGTGAACGAGGGGAGGGCAATCAGCCCCAGCATTTT; CDR3: CASSERGEGNQPQHF
J: TRBJ1-1; size: .; V: TRBV11-2; D: TRBD1; DNA: TGTGCCAGCAGCTTAGATCCAGGGGGCCGCACTGAAGCTTTCTTT; CDR3: CASSLDPGGRTEAFF
J: TRBJ1-2; size: many; V: TRBV9; D: .; DNA: TGTGCCAGCAGCCCCACTTGGGTCAGACAGACCTATGGCTACACCTTC; CDR3: CASSPTWVRQTYGYTF
J: TRBJ2-3; size: many; V: TRBV2; D: TRBD1; DNA: TGTGCGGGGGGACAGGGAACAGATACGCAGTATTTT; CDR3: CAGGQGTDTQYF
J: TRBJ1-5; size: many; V: TRBV30; D: .; DNA: TGTGCCTGGAGTGGCGGGAGATATCAGCCCCAGCATTTT; CDR3: CAWSGGRYQPQHF
J: TRBJ1-2; size: many; V: TRBV5-1; D: .; DNA: TGCGCCAGCAGCTTGTACCCGTCAGGGAACTATGGCTACACCTTC; CDR3: CASSLYPSGNYGYTF
J: TRBJ1-6; size: many; V: TRBV21-1; D: .; DNA: TGTGCCAGCAGCAAAGGGGAGGGCAGGACAGTCACACCCCTCCACTTT; CDR3: CASSKGEGRTVTPLHF
J: TRBJ1-1; size: many; V: TRBV5-1; D: .; DNA: TGCGCCAGCCACACCGGGACAAACACTGAAGCTTTCTTT; CDR3: CASHTGTNTEAFF
J: TRBJ2-5; size: .; V: TRBV7-9; D: .; DNA: TGTGCCAGCAGCGCAGTCCGGGGGTTCGGAGAGACCCAGTACTTC; CDR3: CASSAVRGFGETQYF
J: TRBJ2-1; size: many; V: TRBV5-1; D: .; DNA: TGCGCCAGCAGATTGGACACCTGGTCGCAGTTCTTC; CDR3: CASRLDTWSQFF
J: TRBJ2-7; size: many; V: TRBV7-2; D: TRBD2; DNA: TGTGCCAGCAGCTCCCCCGAGCGGGGTCGCCCCTACGAGCAGTACTTC; CDR3: CASSSPERGRPYEQYF
J: TRBJ1-2; size: .; V: TRBV20-1; D: .; DNA: TGCAGTTCCTGGACAGACGGCTACACCTTC; CDR3: CSSWTDGYTF
J: TRBJ2-1; size: .; V: TRBV29-1; D: .; DNA: TGCAGCGTTGTTCCGGGGGGCCGCAATGAGCAGTTCTTC; CDR3: CSVVPGGRNEQFF
J: TRBJ2-3; size: many; V: TRBV4-1; D: .; DNA: TGCGCCAGCAGCCAAGTTCTTGGCTCGAACACAGATACGCAGTATTTT; CDR3: CASSQVLGSNTDTQYF
J: TRBJ2-1; size: many; V: TRBV15; D: .; DNA: TGTGCCACCAGCAGAGGGGAGTCCACCTACAATGAGCAGTTCTTC; CDR3: CATSRGESTYNEQFF
J: TRBJ1-2; size: many; V: TRBV6-1; D: .; DNA: TGTGCCAGCAGGATAACAGAGATCTATGGCTACACCTTC; CDR3: CASRITEIYGYTF
J: TRBJ1-6; size: .; V: TRBV28; D: TRBD1; DNA: TGTGCCAGCAGTTTAACCAGGGGGAATTCACCCCTCCACTTT; CDR3: CASSLTRGNSPLHF
J: TRBJ2-5; size: many; V: TRBV4-3; D: .; DNA: TGCGCCAGCAGCCAAGTGGCCAACAGGGAAGAGACCCAGTACTTC; CDR3: CASSQVANREETQYF
J: TRBJ2-2; size: many; V: TRBV2; D: TRBD2; DNA: TGTGCCAGCAGCGAAATGGGACTAGCGAACACCGGGGAGCTGTTTTTT; CDR3: CASSEMGLANTGELFF
J: TRBJ2-7; size: many; V: TRBV21-1; D: .; DNA: TGTGCCAGCAGCCCGACAGGGTTAAGCTACGAGCAGTACTTC; CDR3: CASSPTGLSYEQYF
J: TRBJ2-1; size: many; V: TRBV11-3; D: .; DNA: TGTGCCAGCAGCTTAGGTCACAACAATGAGCAGTTCTTC; CDR3: CASSLGHNNEQFF
J: TRBJ2-1; size: many; V: TRBV19; D: TRBD2; DNA: TGTGCCAGTACTAACGGACGGCTAGCGGGATACAATGAGCAGTTCTTC; CDR3: CASTNGRLAGYNEQFF
J: TRBJ2-1; size: many; V: TRBV5-4; D: TRBD1; DNA: TGTGCCAGCAGCCCCCCCGCGGGACAGGGTGACAATGAGCAGTTCTTC; CDR3: CASSPPAGQGDNEQFF
J: TRBJ2-7; size: many; V: TRBV4-2; D: TRBD2; DNA: TGTGCCAGCAGCCAAGGTCCACTAAGCGGGACGTTATACGAGCAGTACTTC; CDR3: CASSQGPLSGTLYEQYF
J: TRBJ1-2; size: many; V: TRBV13; D: .; DNA: TGTGCCAGCAGCCCCGTAGGACAGAGCTATGGCTACACCTTC; CDR3: CASSPVGQSYGYTF
J: TRBJ2-1; size: .; V: TRBV2; D: TRBD1; DNA: TGTGCCAGCAGTGATCCGGGACAGTCCTACAATGAGCAGTTCTTC; CDR3: CASSDPGQSYNEQFF
J: TRBJ1-5; size: .; V: TRBV27; D: TRBD1; DNA: TGTGCCAGCACCCCGACAGGGGGTAGCAATCAGCCCCAGCATTTT; CDR3: CASTPTGGSNQPQHF
J: TRBJ2-7; size: many; V: TRBV7-6; D: TRBD1; DNA: TGTGCCAGCAGCCAAGGAACGACAGGGGGAAACGAGCAGTACTTC; CDR3: CASSQGTTGGNEQYF
J: TRBJ2-7; size: few; V: TRBV7-6; D: TRBD2; DNA: TGTGCCAGCAGCTTATCAGTGGCGGGGGGGTCCTACGAGCAGTACTTC; CDR3: CASSLSVAGGSYEQYF
J: TRBJ2-3; size: many; V: TRBV11-3; D: .; DNA: TGTGCCAGCAGCTTAGGGCAGGGAAGCACAGATACGCAGTATTTT; CDR3: CASSLGQGSTDTQYF
J: TRBJ1-5; size: many; V: TRBV6-5; D: .; DNA: TGTGCCAGCAGTCACTACAGGGATACGAGTCAGCCCCAGCATTTT; CDR3: CASSHYRDTSQPQHF
J: TRBJ1-5; size: many; V: TRBV29-1; D: .; DNA: TGCAGCGTCATGACTGGGAATCAGCCCCAGCATTTT; CDR3: CSVMTGNQPQHF
J: TRBJ1-5; size: many; V: TRBV6-8; D: .; DNA: TGTGCCAGCAGTTACCCAGGACAGCCTGAGCCCCAGCATTTT; CDR3: CASSYPGQPEPQHF
J: TRBJ2-1; size: many; V: TRBV7-7; D: .; DNA: TGTGCTAGCAGCTTTTCCGGCGGGGAAAATGAGCAGTTCTTC; CDR3: CASSFSGGENEQFF
J: TRBJ2-6; size: many; V: TRBV27; D: TRBD1; DNA: TGTGCCAGCAGTGGCCGGGACAGGGGGCTTGGGGCCAACGTCCTGACTTTC; CDR3: CASSGRDRGLGANVLTF
J: TRBJ2-1; size: many; V: TRBV7-3; D: .; DNA: TGTGCCAGCAGCCTAGGACTGGGGAATGAGCAGTTCTTC; CDR3: CASSLGLGNEQFF
J: TRBJ1-2; size: many; V: TRBV29-1; D: TRBD1; DNA: TGCAGCGTCACAAGGGGGCCCACAGGGATAGTGGGAGGCTACACCTTC; CDR3: CSVTRGPTGIVGGYTF
J: TRBJ2-6; size: many; V: TRBV6-4; D: .; DNA: TGTGCCAGCAGTGACTCGGGCAGCTCTGGGGCCAACGTCCTGACTTTC; CDR3: CASSDSGSSGANVLTF